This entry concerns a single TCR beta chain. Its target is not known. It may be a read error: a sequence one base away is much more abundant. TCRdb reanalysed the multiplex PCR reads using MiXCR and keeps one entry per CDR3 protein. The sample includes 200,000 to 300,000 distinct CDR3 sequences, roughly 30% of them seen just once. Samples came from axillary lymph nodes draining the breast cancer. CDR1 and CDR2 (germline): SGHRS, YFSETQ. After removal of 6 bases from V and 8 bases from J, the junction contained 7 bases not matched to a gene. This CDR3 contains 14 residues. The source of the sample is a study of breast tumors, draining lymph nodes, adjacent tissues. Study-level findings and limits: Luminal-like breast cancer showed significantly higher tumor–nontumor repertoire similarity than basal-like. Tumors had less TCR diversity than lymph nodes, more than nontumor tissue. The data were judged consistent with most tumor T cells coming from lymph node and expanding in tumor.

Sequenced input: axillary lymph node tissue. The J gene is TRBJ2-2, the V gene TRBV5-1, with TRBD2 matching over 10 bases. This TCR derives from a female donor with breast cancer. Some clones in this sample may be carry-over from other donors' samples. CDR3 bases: TGCGCCAGCACCCTAGCGGGAGAACCGGGGGAGCTGTTTTTT. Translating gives CASTLAGEPGELFF.